This TCR beta chain derives from a study of T-cell memory formation after mild COVID-19. At the level of the study: Largely donor-specific TCR clusters were found. Study findings and constraints: CD4+ contracting clones were mainly CM and EM; CD8+ ones, EMRA. Pre-infection memory contained some responding clones, which suggested that cross-reactive memory had joined.

About this clonotype itself: The antigen remains unidentified.

V was pared by 1 base and J by 4 bases, with 5 bases of the junction left unmatched. Germline V gene data show CDR1 as SGHVS and CDR2 as FNYEAQ. The CDR3 length is 15 residues. Sample barcodes and UMIs were carried by the TCR alpha and TCR beta cDNA libraries that 5'RACE generated with constant-segment primers. TCRdb re-analysed the 5' RACE reads in MiXCR, keeping a single row per CDR3 protein. This sample has 300,000 to 400,000 distinct CDR3 sequences, with approximately 27% found just once. This chain uses TRBV7-6 with TRBJ1-1, with 8 bases aligning to TRBD1. The sequence derives from an adult woman who had mild COVID-19 (a few samples of this study predate the infection). Cell type and time point are not known. Sequencing used PBMCs or a T cell subset sorted from them (not recorded which). This CDR3 is CASSLVTGGATEAFF. For the CDR3, the DNA is TGTGCCAGCAGCTTAGTTACAGGGGGGGCCACTGAAGCTTTCTTT.